These 23 T cell receptor beta chains came from one sample sequenced in a study of blood T cell repertoires in COVID-19. TCRdb's table, derived via immunoSEQ multiplex PCR, lists solely in-frame clones and lacks some. The sample yields about 130,000 clones, approximately 85% seen once. The source material was peripheral blood. Every receptor here comes from a human donor in a cohort sampled during active COVID-19.

The chain joins TRBV10-3 to TRBJ2-1, with 7 bases identical to TRBD2. The germline gives CDR1 ENHRY, CDR2 SYGVKD. The CDR3 is made up of 14 amino acids. J lost 9 bases, V lost 10 bases, and 15 bases had no gene match. CDR3 bases: TGTGCCACTTTAGCGGGTCAAGTTTCAGTTGAGCAGTTCTTC. Amino acids: CATLAGQVSVEQFF.

The chain uses TRBV2 and TRBJ2-1, with unresolved D. The CDR3 contains 14 residues. From germline, CDR1 is SNHLY and CDR2 FYNNEI. V lost 4 bases and J lost 0, with 7 bases in between. CDR3 DNA sequence: TGTGCCAGCAGTGGGAGACCCTCCTACAATGAGCAGTTCTTC. It codes for CASSGRPSYNEQFF.

The chain couples TRBV15 to TRBJ1-4; no clear D. V dropped 0 bases and J dropped 9 bases, with 8 bases sitting between them. Germline V gives CDR1 LNHNV, CDR2 YYDKDF (reference sequence). This CDR3 has 13 amino acids. The CDR3 spells CATSREGSQKLFF. CDR3 DNA: TGTGCCACCAGCAGAGAGGGTAGCCAAAAACTGTTTTTT.

The chain links TRBV6-2 or TRBV6-3 to TRBJ1-1; TRBD1 matches 8 bases. V shed 0 bases, J shed 6 bases, and the junction held 6 bases outside the gene matches. CDR1 and CDR2 from the germline V gene are MNHEY and SVGEGT. CDR3 length equals 15 residues. The CDR3 bases are TGTGCCAGCAGTTACTCGACAGGGGCTGGCGCTGAAGCTTTCTTT. It specifies CASSYSTGAGAEAFF.

The chain employs TRBV4-3 and TRBJ2-2; TRBD2 agrees at 13 bases. The CDR3 spans 18 residues. The germline V gene encodes CDR1 LGHNA and CDR2 YSLEER. Trimming removed 3 bases from V and 2 bases from J; junction bases left unmatched: 6. The CDR3 DNA reads as TGCGCCAGCAGCCACGAACTAGCGGGGGGGCCTAACACCGGGGAGCTGTTTTTT. Encoded protein: CASSHELAGGPNTGELFF.

This clone has a handful of counts. The chain has TRBV9 and TRBJ2-2; the match to TRBD2 covers 12 bases. Germline V gene lookup returns CDR1 SGDLS and CDR2 YYNGEE. Trimming at V came to 0 bases and at J to 5 bases, leaving 11 bases not matched to a gene. The CDR3 loop spans 19 amino acids. The CDR3 sequence is CASSVVPTSGRGGTGELFF. The DNA of the CDR3 is TGTGCCAGCAGCGTAGTTCCGACTAGCGGGAGAGGTGGGACCGGGGAGCTGTTTTTT.

This chain joins TRBV11-3 and TRBJ2-5; D is ambiguous. V was cut by 2 bases and J by 0 bases, with 7 bases left in between. Germline V CDR1 and CDR2: SGHNT, YENEEA. The CDR3 has 14 amino acids. The CDR3 protein is CASSLWANQETQYF. The CDR3 DNA reads TGTGCCAGCAGCTTATGGGCGAACCAAGAGACCCAGTACTTC.

This chain connects TRBV10-3 to TRBJ2-5, with 7 bases matching TRBD1. The CDR3 spans 13 residues. Germline V CDR1 and CDR2: ENHRY, SYGVKD. The trim removed 10 bases at V and 4 bases at J, leaving 9 bases unmatched. The CDR3 sequence is CATSTGLRETQYF. In DNA, the CDR3 is TGTGCCACCTCGACAGGGTTAAGAGAGACCCAGTACTTC.

The chain joins TRBV29-1 to TRBJ1-2; 9 nucleotides line up with TRBD1. Germline assignment: CDR1 SQVTM and CDR2 ANQGSEA. After removal of 7 bases from V and 4 bases from J, the junction contained 7 bases not matched to a gene. The CDR3 is made up of 13 amino acids. CDR3 nucleotide sequence: TGCAGCGCCGACCGGGACAGGGCCTATGGCTACACCTTC. It encodes CSADRDRAYGYTF. Based on the CDR3 plus reference TRBV29-1 and TRBJ1-2, the full variable domain is SAVISQKPSRDICQRGTSLTIQCQVDSQVTMMFWYRQQPGQSLTLIATANQGSEATYESGFVIDKFPISRPNLTFSTLTVSNMSPEDSSIYLCSADRDRAYGYTFGSGTRLTVV.

This chain links TRBV2 with TRBJ2-2; D may be TRBD2 (5 bases). The CDR3 length is 13 residues. Per germline, CDR1 SNHLY and CDR2 FYNNEI. Trimming removed 6 bases from V and 7 bases from J, with 12 bases in between. The CDR3 DNA follows: TGTGCCAGCAGGAAGGAAGCGGTCGGGGAGCTGTTTTTT. Residues: CASRKEAVGELFF.

The genes are TRBV6-6 and TRBJ2-7; D perhaps matches TRBD1 (5 bases). The CDR3 has 14 residues. The V gene lost 4 bases and the J gene lost 2 bases, with 12 bases spanning the gap. CDR1 and CDR2 from the germline V gene are MNHNY and SVGAGI (reference sequence). CDR3: CASSSKGPTYEQYF. Here the CDR3 DNA reads TGTGCCAGCAGTTCCAAGGGGCCCACCTACGAGCAGTACTTC.

The chain is built from TRBV15 and TRBJ1-2; 7 nucleotides match TRBD1. Germline V gene data show CDR1 as LNHNV and CDR2 as YYDKDF (reference sequence). Losses at the gene ends were 2 bases for V and 2 bases for J; bases not matched to a gene: 5. The CDR3 sequence is 15 residues long. CDR3 residues: CATSRTRGQNYGYTF. CDR3 coding DNA: TGTGCCACCAGCAGAACTAGGGGACAGAACTATGGCTACACCTTC.

J is TRBJ2-1 and V is TRBV2, with TRBD1 matching over 7 bases. The CDR3 extends over 15 amino acids. CDR1 and CDR2 from the germline V gene are SNHLY and FYNNEI. V lost 5 bases and J lost 6; bases outside the gene matches: 10. The CDR3 here is CASSPQTGTVNEQFF. DNA of the CDR3: TGTGCCAGCAGTCCACAAACCGGGACAGTCAATGAGCAGTTCTTC.

The chain couples TRBV19 to TRBJ2-2; D might be TRBD2 (7 bases). From germline, CDR1 is LNHDA and CDR2 SQIVND (reference sequence). This CDR3 is built from 14 residues. The V end lost 1 base, the J end lost 6 bases, and 9 bases lay between the germline ends. For the CDR3, the DNA is TGTGCCAGTAGTATAGGGGGGGGCGCCGGGGAGCTGTTTTTT. This translates into CASSIGGGAGELFF.

V and J are TRBV6-6 and TRBJ2-1; no definite D call. V lost 3 bases to trimming and J lost 0 bases, with 12 bases between them. The CDR3 contains 16 residues. Germline lookup yields CDR1 MNHNY and CDR2 SVGAGI (reference sequence). The CDR3 here is CASSYTKPSSYNEQFF. DNA of the CDR3: TGTGCCAGCAGTTATACCAAACCGAGCTCCTACAATGAGCAGTTCTTC.

V is TRBV9 and J is TRBJ1-1; no reliable D call. CDR3 size: 14 residues. With 0 bases removed from V and 5 bases from J, the gap between germline ends came to 11 bases. Germline V gene data show CDR1 as SGDLS and CDR2 as YYNGEE. CDR3 sequence: CASSVATEGTEAFF. The CDR3 coding sequence is TGTGCCAGCAGCGTAGCTACGGAGGGAACTGAAGCTTTCTTT.

As to this clone: This sample also contains other DNA sequences that code for the same CDR3. This chain connects TRBV5-1 to TRBJ1-1, with D maybe TRBD1 (6 bases). Trimming stripped 5 bases from V and 0 bases from J, with 11 bases between. CDR1 is SGHRS and CDR2 is YFSETQ in the germline V gene. CDR3 length: 14 amino acids. The chain's CDR3 is CASSGTGLNTEAFF. CDR3 nucleotide sequence: TGCGCCAGCAGTGGTACAGGGCTGAACACTGAAGCTTTCTTT.

This chain connects TRBV6-5 to TRBJ2-1; a possible D gene is TRBD2 (7 bases). The V gene's germline CDR1 is MNHEY and CDR2 SVGAGI. There are 14 residues in the CDR3. Trimming stripped 6 bases from V and 8 bases from J, with 17 bases between. The CDR3 coding sequence is TGTGCCAGCAGGAAGGGGGGGGAACTTCATGAGCAGTTCTTC. Its protein product is CASRKGGELHEQFF.

This chain joins TRBV5-6 and TRBJ2-2; a possible D gene is TRBD2 (5 bases). The V end lost 0 bases, the J end lost 0 bases, and 9 bases lay between the germline ends. Per the germline V gene, CDR1 is SGHDT and CDR2 is YYEEEE. The CDR3 is made up of 16 amino acids. The CDR3 reads CASSLVRATNTGELFF. CDR3 nucleotides: TGTGCCAGCAGCTTGGTGAGGGCGACGAACACCGGGGAGCTGTTTTTT.

DNA of the CDR3: TGTGCCAGCAGTGAATTCCCCAACTACGAGCAGTACTTC. Amino acid sequence: CASSEFPNYEQYF. The rearrangement uses TRBV25-1 and TRBJ2-7; unclear D gene. V was clipped by 1 base and J by 3 bases, with 7 bases between them. Germline V CDR1 and CDR2: MGHDK, SYGVNS. This CDR3 has 13 residues.

The J gene is TRBJ1-2, the V gene TRBV5-1; the D is unclear. Germline-derived CDR1 and CDR2 are SGHRS and YFSETQ. CDR3 length: 14 residues. Trimming cost V 0 bases and J 5 bases, with 11 bases left between them. This CDR3 is CASSLEGGGYGYTF. The CDR3 DNA follows: TGCGCCAGCAGCTTGGAGGGAGGCGGGTATGGCTACACCTTC.

V gene TRBV6-6 combines with J gene TRBJ2-7; TRBD1 matches 7 bases. The CDR3 spans 14 residues. The J segment lost 0 bases and the V segment lost 10 bases, leaving 9 bases of the junction unmatched. CDR1 is MNHNY, CDR2 SVGAGI, per germline (reference sequence). This chain's CDR3 is CATSGQDISYEQYV. The CDR3 DNA sequence: TGTGCCACAAGTGGACAGGATATCTCCTACGAGCAGTACGTC.

The rearrangement links TRBV5-4 to TRBJ1-2; 9 positions agree with TRBD1. Germline V gene sequence: CDR1 SGHNT, CDR2 YYREEE (reference sequence). The CDR3 has 13 residues. J lost 7 bases, V lost 4 bases, and 5 bases had no gene match. In nucleotides, the CDR3 is TGTGCCAGCAGCACGGACAGGGGTGGTGGCTACACCTTC. Its translation is CASSTDRGGGYTF.